This T cell receptor (beta chain) was captured by sequencing in a study of blood T cell repertoires in COVID-19. Study at large: The origin of the acute and convalescent COVID-19 samples was the United States, Italy and Spain. The cDNA or gDNA used as material had been derived from T cells, B-cell-depleted T cells, or PBMCs.

Germline CDR1 is KGHSH and CDR2 is LQKENI. This CDR3 comprises 15 residues. V was shortened by 4 bases and J by 0 bases, with 7 bases between the two germline ends. Source study methods: Reference gene primer amplification yielded estimated nucleated cell counts. Only in-frame clones appear in the TCRdb table, and some are missing; sequencing was by immunoSEQ multiplex PCR. V and J calls and clone size are copied from that table; D and trimming were computed from the DNA. In the table there are 200,000 to 300,000 clones, 86% of which are singletons. The V and J genes are TRBV18 and TRBJ2-6; tentative D call: TRBD2 (5 bases). Sequenced input: peripheral blood. This sequence originates from a woman aged 55 to 70 who had recovered from COVID-19. The CDR3 is CASSRGGSGANVLTF. As DNA, the CDR3 is TGTGCCAGCTCACGAGGAGGCTCTGGGGCCAACGTCCTGACTTTC.